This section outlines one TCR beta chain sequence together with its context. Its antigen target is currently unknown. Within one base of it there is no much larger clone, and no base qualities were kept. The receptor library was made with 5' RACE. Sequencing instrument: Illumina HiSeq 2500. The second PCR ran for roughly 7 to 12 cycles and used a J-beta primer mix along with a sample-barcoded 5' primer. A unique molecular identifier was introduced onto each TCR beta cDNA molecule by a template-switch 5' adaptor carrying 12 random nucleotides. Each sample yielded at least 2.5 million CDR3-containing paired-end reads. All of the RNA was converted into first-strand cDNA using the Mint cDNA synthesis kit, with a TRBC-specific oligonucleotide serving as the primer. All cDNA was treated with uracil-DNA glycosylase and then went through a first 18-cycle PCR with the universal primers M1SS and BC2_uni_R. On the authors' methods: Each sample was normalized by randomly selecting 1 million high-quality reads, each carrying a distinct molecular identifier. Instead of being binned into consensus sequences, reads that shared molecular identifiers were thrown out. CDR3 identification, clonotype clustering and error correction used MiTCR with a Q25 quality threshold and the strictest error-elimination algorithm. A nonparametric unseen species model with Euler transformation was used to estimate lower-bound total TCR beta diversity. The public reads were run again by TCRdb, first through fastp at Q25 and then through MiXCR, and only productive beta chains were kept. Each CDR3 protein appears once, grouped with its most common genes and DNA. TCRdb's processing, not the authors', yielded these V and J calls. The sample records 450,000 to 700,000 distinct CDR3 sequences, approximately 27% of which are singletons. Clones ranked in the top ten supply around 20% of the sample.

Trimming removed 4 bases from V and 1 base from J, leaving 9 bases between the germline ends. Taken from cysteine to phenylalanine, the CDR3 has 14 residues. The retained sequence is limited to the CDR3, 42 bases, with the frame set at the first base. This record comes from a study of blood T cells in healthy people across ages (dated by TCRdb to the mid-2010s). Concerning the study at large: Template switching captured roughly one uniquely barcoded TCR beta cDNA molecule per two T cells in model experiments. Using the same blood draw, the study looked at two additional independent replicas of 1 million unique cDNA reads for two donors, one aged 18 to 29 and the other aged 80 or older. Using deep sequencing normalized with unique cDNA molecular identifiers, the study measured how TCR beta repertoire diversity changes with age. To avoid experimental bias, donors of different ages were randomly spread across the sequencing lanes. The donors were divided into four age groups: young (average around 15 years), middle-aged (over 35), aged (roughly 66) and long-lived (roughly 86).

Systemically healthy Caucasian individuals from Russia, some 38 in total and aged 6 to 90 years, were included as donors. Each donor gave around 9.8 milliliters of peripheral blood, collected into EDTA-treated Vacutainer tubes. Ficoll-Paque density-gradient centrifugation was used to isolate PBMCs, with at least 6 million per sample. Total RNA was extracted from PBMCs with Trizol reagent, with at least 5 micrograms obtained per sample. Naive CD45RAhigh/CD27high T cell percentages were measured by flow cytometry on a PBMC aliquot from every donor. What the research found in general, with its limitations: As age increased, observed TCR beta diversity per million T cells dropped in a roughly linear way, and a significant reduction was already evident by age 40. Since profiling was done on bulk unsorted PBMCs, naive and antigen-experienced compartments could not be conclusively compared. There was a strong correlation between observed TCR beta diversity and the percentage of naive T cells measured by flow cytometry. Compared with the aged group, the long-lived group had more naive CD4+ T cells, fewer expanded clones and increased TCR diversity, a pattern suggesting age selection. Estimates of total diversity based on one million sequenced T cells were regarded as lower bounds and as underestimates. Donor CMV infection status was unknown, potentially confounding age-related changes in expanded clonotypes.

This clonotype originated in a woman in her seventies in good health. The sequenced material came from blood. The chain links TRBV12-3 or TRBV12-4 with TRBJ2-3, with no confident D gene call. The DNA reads TGTGCCAGCAGTTCGTCCCCCCGCACAGATACGCAGTATTTT. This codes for CASSSSPRTDTQYF.